Sequencing of this T cell receptor beta chain was carried out in a study of OX40 agonist ivuxolimab in advanced cancers. As for the study in general: Dose-escalation patients suffered from hepatocellular carcinoma, melanoma, renal cell or head and neck cancer.

Using immunoSEQ multiplex PCR, the repertoire was profiled, and TCRdb retains in-frame clones only, with some absent. The sample consists of about 64,000 clones, about 85% of them appearing once. Germline V gene data show CDR1 as MDHEN and CDR2 as SYDVKM. The ends were cut back, 4 bases at V and 9 bases at J, with 13 bases in the middle. This CDR3 spans 14 amino acids. Prior autoimmune disease or systemic immunosuppression barred patients. This sample comprised CD4+ or CD8+ T cells sorted from blood, obtained in a trial of the OX40 agonist ivuxolimab. The genes are TRBV28 and TRBJ1-6; D possibly corresponds to TRBD1 (5 bases). The clonotype comes from an adult with an advanced solid tumor such as melanoma, head and neck, liver or kidney cancer. CDR3 amino acids: CASSSGAGVSPLHF. DNA of the CDR3: TGTGCCAGCAGTTCCGGGGCCGGGGTTTCACCCCTCCACTTT.